This paragraph reports one T cell receptor (beta chain). Trimming left V 7 bases short and J 8 bases short, with 21 bases between. Germline V gene sequence: CDR1 SQVTM, CDR2 ANQGSEA. CDR3 length: 14 residues. Generated by immunoSEQ multiplex PCR, the TCRdb table keeps only in-frame clones and is missing some. The repertoire has 600,000 to 700,000 clones, about three quarters of them found once; the top ten carry around 1.7%. The data derive from a study of shared clonotypes between healthy human individuals. The specimen was memory CD4+ T cells sorted from blood. Sample subset: CD45RA-negative fraction. The rearrangement joins TRBV29-1 to TRBJ2-1; D may match TRBD1 or TRBD2 (5 bases each). The source is a woman in her thirties in good health. CDR3 residues: CSASGQGNEDEQFF. The DNA for the CDR3 is TGCAGCGCTTCGGGGCAGGGTAACGAGGATGAGCAGTTCTTC.